This T cell receptor (beta chain) was retrieved from a study of Graves' ophthalmopathy and Graves' hyperthyroidism (dated by TCRdb to 2016 to 2019). Context from the whole study: Peripheral blood samples were taken at the time of initial diagnosis, before any treatment was given. TCR beta repertoire signatures were used to distinguish Graves' ophthalmopathy from Graves' hyperthyroidism and to predict progression to ophthalmopathy. In total, over 130 blood samples were TCR-sequenced: around 42 ophthalmopathy, roughly 80 hyperthyroidism and approximately 17 hyperthyroidism-to-ophthalmopathy patients. A discovery set of 95 to 100 patients (around 44 ophthalmopathy, about 55 stable hyperthyroidism) was enrolled to explore V-J signatures distinguishing ophthalmopathy from hyperthyroidism. An independent validation cohort was composed of some 18 hyperthyroidism patients and around 15 patients who later progressed from hyperthyroidism to ophthalmopathy. T-cell repertoires of thyroid tissue and blood were compared in over 5 hyperthyroidism patients. Following sample collection, hyperthyroidism patients were given methimazole at a starting dose of 30 mg daily, and ophthalmopathy patients were given high-dose intravenous methylprednisolone. The approximately 95 discovery patients were divided at random into training and test sets in a 7:3 ratio. Here is what the overall study found, with its caveats: In validation, the model predicted ophthalmopathy progression with about 71% sensitivity and 72.22% specificity; fewer than 15 predicted patients were CT-confirmed with GO in a median of about 6.1 months. The 13-signature model separated ophthalmopathy from stable hyperthyroidism with roughly 88% sensitivity and 81.08% specificity in cross-validation, and 80%/75% in the test set. No statistical method was used to set the sample size in advance, and the investigators knew which group each participant was assigned to. Most of the expanded thyroid clonotypes with a frequency above 0.001 were also detected in blood, and it was suggested that the thyroid immune response may be reflected by blood repertoires.

TCR beta CDR3 regions were amplified from RNA transcripts for repertoire sequencing. HTBI primers and the Qiagen OneStep RT-PCR kit were used in a first-round RT-PCR, which was followed by a second-round multiplex PCR, size selection and purification. The libraries underwent paired-end sequencing with 100 bp reads on an Illumina HiSeq2000. Under the source paper's analysis protocol: SOAPnuke was used for read processing, and reads with adapters, uncalled bases, a mean Phred below 15, or no exact constant-primer or identifier match were discarded. COPE v1.2.5 was used to merge the high-quality paired reads. Each unique nucleotide sequence was defined as a clonotype, and clonotypes were aligned to IMGT TRB V, D and J references with MiTCR v1.1. The analysis was limited to V-J combinations with a frequency above 0.0001, which together covered 98% to 99.2% of repertoires. For each V-J combination, a TCR clonal expansion and chaos score was defined as F50 clonal expansion divided by the chaos observed in the TCRdist matrix. Features were reduced by Welch's t-statistics and random forest to over 10 V-J combinations, which fed a naive Bayes classifier. Thyroid-blood repertoire similarity was quantified with the Morisita-Horn index. TCRdb applied fastp at Q25 and MiXCR to the public reads, then kept only in-frame beta chains. Identical CDR3 protein sequences are pooled into one entry, listed with their most common genes and DNA. These V and J calls rely on TCRdb rather than the paper's analysis. This sample gives just over 400,000 distinct CDR3 sequences in total; more than 20% of them show up just once. Of the sample, under 3.5% falls within the top ten clones.

Of note for this clonotype: Its recognized antigen is unknown. Qualities for individual bases were not recorded, and no much larger clone is one base off.

Stable hyperthyroidism was defined as no progression to ophthalmopathy within 18 months of follow-up. Hyperthyroidism patients were newly diagnosed, were aged 18 to 65 years, and had a disease duration under 2 months. Patients with other autoimmune diseases, uncontrolled infections, pregnancy or lactation were excluded. Diagnosis was based on clinical symptoms, serum thyroxine, TRAb, thyroid ultrasound and orbital computed tomography. PBMCs were isolated from 7.5 to 10 ml of fresh peripheral blood by Ficoll-Paque density gradient centrifugation. Total RNA was extracted using Trizol reagent, and RNA quality was checked on an Agilent 2100 Bioanalyzer. V sheds 3 bases and J sheds 3 bases, leaving 5 bases between their ends. The germline V gene supplies CDR1 MNHNS and CDR2 SASEGT. The CDR3 numbers 12 residues from cysteine through phenylalanine. Left in the record is the CDR3 DNA by itself, 36 bases read in frame from the first base.

Recombination linked TRBV6-1 to TRBJ2-5, with no confident D gene call. This TCR was sampled from a woman under 30 with stable Graves' hyperthyroidism. Donor details come from another sample of the same person, matched by shared clones. The sequenced sample consisted of peripheral blood. The CDR3 reads as follows: CASSDTEETQYF. The nucleotide sequence is given as TGTGCCAGCAGTGACACTGAAGAGACCCAGTACTTC.